What follows are 29 T cell receptor beta chains derived from one specimen sequenced in a study of CD8 T cells in Susac syndrome. RNA was extracted with the RNeasy kit, and a quantity of 0.5 to 1 ug was reverse transcribed using random hexamers. A single record per CDR3 protein comes from TCRdb applying MiXCR to the immunoSEQ multiplex PCR reads. The table lists tens of thousands of distinct CDR3 sequences, about 95% of them singletons. The sample taken for sequencing was CD8+ T cells from PBMCs. Receptors were obtained from a human donor with Susac syndrome.

This chain uses TRBV20-1 with TRBJ1-5, with D perhaps matching TRBD1 (5 bases). The V end lost 4 bases, the J end lost 0 bases, and 7 bases lay between the germline ends. The CDR3 is 13 amino acids. The germline CDR1 and CDR2 sequences are DFQATT and SNEGSKA (reference sequence). CDR3 nucleotide sequence: TGCAGTGCTACGAGGGGTAGCAATCAGCCCCAGCATTTT. This translates into CSATRGSNQPQHF.

This rearrangement joins TRBV30 to TRBJ1-1; D might be TRBD1 (5 bases). Germline V gives CDR1 GTSNPN, CDR2 SVGIG (reference sequence). This CDR3 contains 14 residues. V was pared by 1 base and J by 5 bases, with 14 bases between. The CDR3 nucleotides read TGTGCCTGGAGTGAGTGGGGACGAGTGACTGAAGCTTTCTTT. Encoded protein: CAWSEWGRVTEAFF. Supplemented by reference TRBV30 and TRBJ1-1, the full variable domain reads SQTIHQWPATLVQPVGSPLSLECTVEGTSNPNLYWYRQAAGRGLQLLFYSVGIGQISSEVPQNLSASRPQDRQFILSSKKLLLSDSGFYLCAWSEWGRVTEAFFGQGTRLTVV.

The V call is TRBV15, the J call TRBJ2-7, with TRBD1 matching 8 bases. Germline trimming cut 6 bases from V and 3 bases from J; bases unmatched to any gene: 4. In germline, CDR1 is LNHNV, CDR2 YYDKDF (reference sequence). The CDR3 consists of 13 residues. The CDR3 nucleotides read TGTGCCACCAGTAGGACAGGGTTCTACGAGCAGTACTTC. Its protein is CATSRTGFYEQYF.

The chain carries TRBV29-1 and TRBJ2-7; D gene uncertain. The germline V gene encodes CDR1 SQVTM and CDR2 ANQGSEA. V gave up 5 bases and J gave up 0 bases, with 8 bases separating them. The CDR3 sequence is 12 residues long. The CDR3 spells CSVQPSSYEQYF. The CDR3 DNA reads TGCAGCGTTCAGCCGAGCTCCTACGAGCAGTACTTC.

This clonotype was detected only once. This chain links TRBV30 with TRBJ1-2; tentatively, D is TRBD1 (6 bases). The germline gives CDR1 GTSNPN, CDR2 SVGIG (reference sequence). CDR3 length equals 13 residues. V lost 6 bases and J lost 5, with 16 bases in between. CDR3 DNA: TGTGCCTGTAGGGGGGGCACCGAATATGGCTACACCTTC. This encodes CACRGGTEYGYTF.

The chain joins TRBV20-1 to TRBJ2-7, with D perhaps TRBD1 (5 bases). The CDR3 loop spans 11 amino acids. Deletions cut 4 bases from V and 5 bases from J, with 9 bases between. From germline, CDR1 is DFQATT and CDR2 SNEGSKA (reference sequence). The CDR3 coding sequence is TGCAGTGCTAAAGGGGCGAACGAGCAGTACTTC. Its translation is CSAKGANEQYF.

This chain links TRBV30 with TRBJ1-1; no firm D call. The V end was cut by 3 bases, the J end by 1 base, with 9 bases between. CDR1 and CDR2 (germline): GTSNPN, SVGIG (reference sequence). CDR3 length equals 13 residues. CDR3 coding DNA: TGTGCCTGGAGGGGCCTTGGGAACACTGAAGCTTTCTTT. Amino acid sequence: CAWRGLGNTEAFF.

The rearrangement joins TRBV5-1 to TRBJ2-2; perhaps TRBD1 as D (5 bases). V lost 1 base and J lost 4, with 11 bases in between. The CDR3 covers 15 residues. Germline-derived CDR1 and CDR2 are SGHRS and YFSETQ. CDR3: CASSLSWTFTGELFF. The CDR3 DNA is TGCGCCAGCAGCTTGTCTTGGACATTCACCGGGGAGCTGTTTTTT.

The chain recombines TRBV6-6 with TRBJ2-7; possibly TRBD1 for D (6 bases). CDR1 and CDR2 (germline): MNHNY, SVGAGI (reference sequence). Trimming stripped 7 bases from V and 7 bases from J, with 14 bases between. The CDR3 sequence is 12 residues long. As DNA, the CDR3 is TGTGCCAGCATGACGGACAGAGGAGAGCAGTACTTC. It is translated as CASMTDRGEQYF.

V and J are TRBV9 and TRBJ1-5; no clear D. CDR3 size: 15 residues. The V end was cut by 4 bases, the J end by 6 bases, with 17 bases between. Germline assignment: CDR1 SGDLS and CDR2 YYNGEE. The DNA for the CDR3 is TGTGCCAGCAGCCCCAAGGCGGGGTTGGGTCAGCCCCAGCATTTT. This codes for CASSPKAGLGQPQHF.

The chain recombines TRBV6-6 with TRBJ1-2; TRBD1 matches at 8 bases. Trimming cost V 5 bases and J 4 bases; bases outside gene matches: 0. CDR1 and CDR2 from the germline V gene are MNHNY and SVGAGI (reference sequence). The CDR3 runs to 12 residues. CDR3 nucleotide sequence: TGTGCCAGCAGTGACAGGGGCTATGGCTACACCTTC. It translates to CASSDRGYGYTF.

The chain couples TRBV30 to TRBJ2-5; D is perhaps TRBD1 (6 bases). The CDR3 is made up of 14 amino acids. From germline, CDR1 is GTSNPN and CDR2 SVGIG (reference sequence). Trimming left V 2 bases short and J 4 bases short, with 14 bases between. The CDR3 protein is CAWSLIQGRETQYF. The CDR3 DNA is TGTGCCTGGAGTCTGATCCAGGGGAGAGAGACCCAGTACTTC.

The rearrangement links TRBV18 to TRBJ1-5; D perhaps matches TRBD1 (6 bases). V shed 3 bases and J shed 5 bases, with 14 bases lying between them. The germline gives CDR1 KGHSH, CDR2 LQKENI. The CDR3 length is 15 residues. As DNA, the CDR3 is TGTGCCAGCTCACCCGGCCGGGACACTTATCAGCCCCAGCATTTT. This codes for CASSPGRDTYQPQHF.

The chain couples TRBV30 to TRBJ1-2; 7 nucleotides line up with TRBD1. V was clipped by 3 bases and J by 6 bases; unmatched bases: 16. CDR3 size: 16 residues. Germline-derived CDR1 and CDR2 are GTSNPN and SVGIG (reference sequence). CDR3 in amino acids: CAWRNGGTASRDGYTF. CDR3 DNA sequence: TGTGCCTGGAGAAATGGCGGGACAGCCTCCCGGGATGGCTACACCTTC.

This clonotype was recorded once. The J gene is TRBJ1-1, the V gene TRBV15; TRBD1 is a possible D gene (6 bases). This CDR3 is 15 amino acids long. V lost 0 bases to trimming and J lost 5 bases, with 13 bases between them. Per germline, CDR1 LNHNV and CDR2 YYDKDF (reference sequence). The CDR3 here is CATSRDRRGETEAFF. In DNA form, the CDR3 reads TGTGCCACCAGCAGAGATCGAAGGGGGGAGACTGAAGCTTTCTTT.

This chain uses TRBV29-1 with TRBJ2-1; possibly TRBD1 or TRBD2 for D (6 bases each). V lost 3 bases, J lost 15 bases, and 18 bases lay in between. The germline gives CDR1 SQVTM, CDR2 ANQGSEA. The CDR3 extends over 12 amino acids. The CDR3 reads CSVERDTDGPFF. As DNA, the CDR3 is TGCAGCGTTGAGCGGGACACCGACGGTCCGTTCTTC.

The genes are TRBV2 and TRBJ1-5, with D maybe TRBD1 (6 bases). V lost 3 bases and J 0 bases, leaving 9 bases between the germline ends. This CDR3 spans 15 amino acids. From germline, CDR1 is SNHLY and CDR2 FYNNEI. CDR3 protein: CASSDRGFSNQPQHF. The CDR3 nucleotides are TGTGCCAGCAGTGACAGGGGCTTTAGCAATCAGCCCCAGCATTTT.

For the CDR3, the DNA is TGCAGTGCCTCACCGACTAGTCCCCCAAGGGGAATCCAAGAGACCCAGTACTTC. As protein: CSASPTSPPRGIQETQYF. The chain is built from TRBV20-1 and TRBJ2-5; weak D call: TRBD2 (6 bases). Trimming left V 6 bases short and J 1 base short, with 27 bases between. From germline, CDR1 is DFQATT and CDR2 SNEGSKA (reference sequence). The CDR3 is 18 residues long.

V gene TRBV7-9 combines with J gene TRBJ2-1; 7 nucleotides match TRBD1. The J segment lost 6 bases and the V segment lost 3 bases, leaving 8 bases of the junction unmatched. The germline CDR1 and CDR2 sequences are SEHNR and FQNEAQ (reference sequence). The CDR3 runs to 15 residues. CDR3 DNA sequence: TGTGCCAGCAGCTTTACAGGGGCGCTGATCAATGAGCAGTTCTTC. Translated, it gives CASSFTGALINEQFF.

This rearrangement joins TRBV5-1 to TRBJ2-5; D not certain. Looked up from germline, CDR1 is SGHRS and CDR2 is YFSETQ. The length of the CDR3 is 14 residues. The V end lost 0 bases, the J end lost 1 base, and 7 bases lay between the germline ends. The CDR3 region has the DNA TGCGCCAGCAGCTTGGAAACAGCCCAAGAGACCCAGTACTTC. Translation gives CASSLETAQETQYF.

The genes are TRBV6-5 and TRBJ1-1; 8 positions match TRBD1. Trimming took 10 bases from V and 7 from J; bases not matched to a gene: 17. The V gene's germline CDR1 is MNHEY and CDR2 SVGAGI. CDR3 size: 15 residues. Here the CDR3 reads CATSRTGTGRDEAFF. The CDR3 bases are TGTGCCACCAGCCGGACAGGGACGGGAAGAGATGAAGCTTTCTTT.

The chain recombines TRBV30 with TRBJ1-5; TRBD1 agrees at 9 bases. J was trimmed by 7 bases and V by 0 bases; bases with no gene match: 16. CDR3 length equals 18 residues. Germline CDR1 reads GTSNPN; CDR2 reads SVGIG (reference sequence). CDR3 amino acids: CAWSVGWGQGGPGQPQHF. CDR3 coding DNA: TGTGCCTGGAGTGTGGGCTGGGGACAGGGAGGGCCGGGACAGCCCCAGCATTTT. The full variable domain, in which reference TRBV30 and TRBJ1-5 provide the parts outside the CDR3, is SQTIHQWPATLVQPVGSPLSLECTVEGTSNPNLYWYRQAAGRGLQLLFYSVGIGQISSEVPQNLSASRPQDRQFILSSKKLLLSDSGFYLCAWSVGWGQGGPGQPQHFGDGTRLSIL.

The rearrangement uses TRBV29-1 and TRBJ2-7, with D unclear. The CDR3 is 12 residues long. The V end was cut by 4 bases, the J end by 4 bases, with 11 bases between. CDR1 is SQVTM, CDR2 ANQGSEA, per germline. CDR3 in amino acids: CSVGWSMYEQYF. The CDR3, as DNA: TGCAGCGTTGGTTGGAGTATGTACGAGCAGTACTTC.

This chain links TRBV18 with TRBJ1-3, with D possibly being TRBD1 (6 bases). Trimming took off 4 bases at V and 4 bases at J, with 20 bases between the two ends. The germline gives CDR1 KGHSH, CDR2 LQKENI. The CDR3 is 17 amino acids. In DNA form, the CDR3 reads TGTGCCAGCTCACAGTCCACCCTGAGGGGGATCGGAAACACCATATATTTT. Residues: CASSQSTLRGIGNTIYF.

V is TRBV4-3 and J is TRBJ2-1; D is possibly TRBD2 (5 bases). The CDR3 extends over 15 amino acids. V was clipped by 4 bases and J by 2 bases, with 12 bases between them. Germline V gives CDR1 LGHNA, CDR2 YSLEER. CDR3 region: CASSPGLAPYNEQFF. CDR3 nucleotides: TGCGCCAGCAGCCCCGGACTGGCCCCCTACAATGAGCAGTTCTTC.

The rearrangement links TRBV9 to TRBJ2-5; maybe TRBD2 (5 bases). Germline V CDR1 and CDR2: SGDLS, YYNGEE. Trimming pared 0 bases from V and 1 base from J, leaving 7 bases between. This CDR3 region has 14 residues. The chain's CDR3 is CASSVETSQETQYF. CDR3 coding DNA: TGTGCCAGCAGCGTAGAAACTAGCCAAGAGACCCAGTACTTC. Supplemented by reference TRBV9 and TRBJ2-5, the full variable domain reads DSGVTQTPKHLITATGQRVTLRCSPRSGDLSVYWYQQSLDQGLQFLIQYYNGEERAKGNILERFSAQQFPDLHSELNLSSLELGDSALYFCASSVETSQETQYFGPGTRLLVL.

The V call is TRBV30, the J call TRBJ2-2; maybe TRBD1 (6 bases). CDR3 length: 15 residues. Germline CDR1 GTSNPN, CDR2 SVGIG (reference sequence). V lost 4 bases and J 5 bases, leaving 17 bases between the germline ends. This chain's CDR3 is CAWNWGRVETGELFF. DNA for the CDR3: TGTGCCTGGAACTGGGGGCGGGTGGAGACCGGGGAGCTGTTTTTT.

The chain couples TRBV19 to TRBJ1-1, with D possibly TRBD1 on 5 matching bases. V was cut by 7 bases and J by 4 bases, with 16 bases left in between. Germline V lookup: CDR1 LNHDA, CDR2 SQIVND (reference sequence). The CDR3 is 14 amino acids. The CDR3 DNA reads TGTGCCAGTAACTCCCGGACGGGGGGCACTGAAGCTTTCTTT. It yields the protein CASNSRTGGTEAFF.

This clonotype occurred once. This chain uses TRBV7-3 with TRBJ2-1; 7 nucleotides align to TRBD1. V trimming: 2 bases; J trimming: 3 bases; junction bases outside the gene matches: 1. Germline V CDR1 and CDR2: SGHTA, FQGTGA. The length of the CDR3 is 14 residues. The CDR3 coding sequence is TGTGCCAGCAGCTTACAGGGGGTCTACAATGAGCAGTTCTTC. Amino acids: CASSLQGVYNEQFF.